The 21 T cell receptor beta chains in this list originate from one sample, sequenced in a study of blood T cell repertoires in COVID-19 (TCRdb year 2020). Preparation of the library involved the immunoSEQ multiplex PCR assay. TCRdb re-hosts the immuneACCESS table, in-frame sequences only. Its copies lack some clones; in the studies checked, an unresolved V gene accounts for under half of them, and the cause for the rest is not known. The sample data list some 450,000 clones, and 70% to 90% of these were observed just once. The top ten hold 10% to 15% of the sample. Input material: peripheral blood. The receptors come from a woman between 45 and 60 years old with COVID-19, enrolled during active disease.

The chain uses TRBV15 and TRBJ2-3; D might be TRBD1 (5 bases). CDR3 length: 15 residues. V dropped 0 bases and J dropped 1 base, with 8 bases sitting between them. The V gene's germline CDR1 is LNHNV and CDR2 YYDKDF (reference sequence). Here the CDR3 reads CATSREWGRTDTQYF. The CDR3 DNA reads as TGTGCCACCAGCAGAGAATGGGGCCGCACAGATACGCAGTATTTT.

This clone showed up just a few times. V is TRBV30 and J is TRBJ2-1; D may be TRBD1 (6 bases). CDR1 is GTSNPN and CDR2 is SVGIG in the germline V gene (reference sequence). V was pared by 5 bases and J by 6 bases, with 11 bases between. The CDR3 consists of 12 residues. The CDR3 sequence is CAWGRGPNEQFF. The CDR3 nucleotides are TGTGCCTGGGGCAGGGGTCCCAATGAGCAGTTCTTC.

CDR3 protein: CASSSGTPYGYTF. The CDR3 region has the DNA TGTGCCAGCAGTTCCGGGACACCCTATGGCTACACCTTC. J is TRBJ1-2 and V is TRBV12-3 or TRBV12-4, with D tentatively TRBD1 (6 bases). Deletions cut 4 bases from V and 4 bases from J, with 10 bases between. The CDR3 has 13 amino acids.

This chain uses TRBV28 with TRBJ1-2; D perhaps matches TRBD1 (6 bases). CDR1 and CDR2 (germline): MDHEN, SYDVKM. This CDR3 is built from 15 residues. Trimming cost V 4 bases and J 5 bases, with 17 bases left between them. Written as DNA, the CDR3 is TGTGCCAGCAGTTCTACCGACAGGTCTGGGTATGGCTACACCTTC. Its translation: CASSSTDRSGYGYTF.

The V call is TRBV3-1 (or the pseudogene TRBV3-2), the J call TRBJ2-7, with TRBD2 as a possible D gene (5 bases). The germline V gene encodes CDR1 LGHDT and CDR2 YNNKEL (reference sequence). The ends were cut back, 5 bases at V and 7 bases at J, with 9 bases in the middle. This CDR3 has 11 residues. The CDR3: CASSSTGEQYF. CDR3 nucleotides: TGTGCCAGCAGCTCCACGGGGGAGCAGTACTTC.

This chain connects TRBV6-5 to TRBJ1-5, with D perhaps matching TRBD1 (6 bases). The CDR3 is 14 residues long. Trimming shortened V by 5 bases and J by 1 base, and 9 bases separated the two germline ends. In germline, CDR1 is MNHEY, CDR2 SVGAGI. CDR3 region: CASSRDKSNQPQHF. CDR3 DNA sequence: TGTGCCAGCAGTCGGGACAAAAGCAATCAGCCCCAGCATTTT.

The chain recombines TRBV5-4 with TRBJ1-1, with TRBD1 matching 8 bases. Germline V gene sequence: CDR1 SGHNT, CDR2 YYREEE (reference sequence). There are 16 residues in the CDR3. V was clipped by 0 bases and J by 2 bases; unmatched bases: 6. CDR3 sequence: CASSLAVGQGNTEAFF. DNA of the CDR3: TGTGCCAGCAGCTTGGCCGTCGGACAGGGAAACACTGAAGCTTTCTTT.

This clone was observed a single time. CDR3 residues: CASSIGTSGARTDTQYF. CDR3 in DNA: TGCGCCAGCAGCATCGGGACTAGCGGGGCGCGCACAGATACGCAGTATTTT. This sequence joins TRBV5-1 and TRBJ2-3; the match to TRBD2 covers 13 bases. This CDR3 comprises 17 residues. V lost 4 bases to trimming and J lost 1 base; unmatched junction nucleotides: 6. Germline lookup yields CDR1 SGHRS and CDR2 YFSETQ.

The V gene is TRBV2, the J gene TRBJ1-5; D may be TRBD1 (5 bases). Trimming left V 7 bases short and J 5 bases short, with 18 bases between. The germline CDR1 and CDR2 sequences are SNHLY and FYNNEI. The CDR3 is 15 amino acids. CDR3 nucleotides: TGTGCCAGCACCTTAACAGGCCCCGGTTATCAGCCCCAGCATTTT. Encoded protein: CASTLTGPGYQPQHF.

This clone was counted a few times. The chain links TRBV4-2 to TRBJ2-3; D gene uncertain. V shed 3 bases and J shed 7 bases, with 5 bases lying between them. Per germline, CDR1 LGHNA and CDR2 YNFKEQ. The CDR3 consists of 11 residues. This chain's CDR3 is CASSHSYTQYF. CDR3 nucleotide sequence: TGTGCCAGCAGCCACAGTTATACGCAGTATTTT.

The CDR3 DNA reads as TGTGCCAGCAGTTTAGTAAGGGGAATAAACCCAGATACGCAGTATTTT. Amino acid sequence: CASSLVRGINPDTQYF. The J gene is TRBJ2-3, the V gene TRBV28, with D perhaps TRBD1 (5 bases). There are 16 residues in the CDR3. V was cut by 2 bases and J by 4 bases, with 16 bases left in between. Germline CDR1 is MDHEN and CDR2 is SYDVKM.

The genes are TRBV7-3 and TRBJ2-5; 8 bases map to TRBD2. V shed 8 bases, J shed 3 bases, and the junction held 11 bases outside the gene matches. CDR1 is SGHTA, CDR2 FQGTGA, per germline. The CDR3 spans 15 residues. CDR3 nucleotides: TGTGCCAGCCCCCGTAAGCGGGGGCAGGAAGAGACCCAGTACTTC. The encoded protein is CASPRKRGQEETQYF.

V and J are TRBV11-2 and TRBJ2-3; 12 bases fit TRBD2. This CDR3 has 14 residues. J was trimmed by 7 bases and V by 5 bases; bases with no gene match: 4. Per germline, CDR1 SGHAT and CDR2 FQNNGV. Here the CDR3 reads CASSQRTSGNTQYF. The CDR3 region has the DNA TGTGCCAGCAGCCAGAGGACTAGCGGGAATACGCAGTATTTT.

V gene TRBV6-5 combines with J gene TRBJ2-7; 8 nucleotides align to TRBD2. With V trimmed by 6 bases and J by 5 bases, 9 bases remained unmatched. The CDR3 runs 14 residues. Germline V gene sequence: CDR1 MNHEY, CDR2 SVGAGI. CDR3 coding DNA: TGTGCCAGCAGAAGAGGGACTAGGGTCGACGAGCAGTACTTC. Protein: CASRRGTRVDEQYF.

The chain combines TRBV5-6 with TRBJ2-3; no clear D gene. The CDR3 is made up of 14 amino acids. With 2 bases removed from V and 5 bases from J, the gap between germline ends came to 12 bases. Germline assignment: CDR1 SGHDT and CDR2 YYEEEE. CDR3 bases: TGTGCCAGCAGCTTCAATCTCGGTGGAGATACGCAGTATTTT. It is translated as CASSFNLGGDTQYF.

The DNA for the CDR3 is TGCGCCAGCAGCACCCGACAGGGGGGAAGTCGGGGGACAGATACGCAGTATTTT. This sequence encodes CASSTRQGGSRGTDTQYF. The rearrangement links TRBV5-1 to TRBJ2-3; 9 bases map to TRBD1. The CDR3 spans 18 residues. J was trimmed by 3 bases and V by 4 bases; bases with no gene match: 15. Germline lookup yields CDR1 SGHRS and CDR2 YFSETQ.

The chain has TRBV2 and TRBJ1-6, with D possibly TRBD1 on 5 matching bases. The V gene lost 2 bases and the J gene lost 10 bases, with 6 bases spanning the gap. The CDR3 runs to 12 residues. Per the germline V gene, CDR1 is SNHLY and CDR2 is FYNNEI. CDR3 loop: CASSEQGSPLHF. In DNA form, the CDR3 reads TGTGCCAGCAGTGAACAGGGCTCACCCCTCCACTTT.

The chain recombines TRBV19 with TRBJ1-6; TRBD1 matches 7 bases. The CDR3 sequence is 17 residues long. Germline CDR1 and CDR2: LNHDA and SQIVND (reference sequence). V gave up 3 bases and J gave up 0 bases; unmatched junction bases: 5. The CDR3 reads CASSIRHRGSYNSPLHF. DNA of the CDR3: TGTGCCAGTAGTATCCGGCACAGGGGCTCCTATAATTCACCCCTCCACTTT.

The chain uses TRBV5-8 and TRBJ1-1; 8 bases align to TRBD1. The CDR3 has 15 amino acids. The V and J ends lost 4 bases and 1 base, in that order; junction bases with no gene match: 6. The germline V gene encodes CDR1 SGHTS and CDR2 YDEGEE. The CDR3 here is CASSPGQGSNTEAFF. CDR3 DNA sequence: TGTGCCAGCAGCCCTGGACAGGGATCGAACACTGAAGCTTTCTTT.

The rearrangement links TRBV9 to TRBJ1-4; TRBD1 matches at 7 bases. The CDR3 length is 15 residues. CDR1 is SGDLS, CDR2 YYNGEE, per germline. Losses at the gene ends were 4 bases for V and 8 bases for J; bases not matched to a gene: 11. Here the CDR3 reads CASSPRQGRSEKLFF. The CDR3 nucleotides are TGTGCCAGCAGCCCCCGACAGGGAAGGAGCGAAAAACTGTTTTTT.

This sequence joins TRBV3-1 (or the pseudogene TRBV3-2) and TRBJ2-3; D is perhaps TRBD1 (5 bases). The V gene lost 5 bases and the J gene lost 6 bases, with 12 bases spanning the gap. The CDR3 contains 13 residues. CDR1 is LGHDT and CDR2 is YNNKEL in the germline V gene (reference sequence). The CDR3 here is CASSNQGHDTQYF. The CDR3 bases are TGTGCCAGCAGCAACCAGGGTCACGATACGCAGTATTTT.